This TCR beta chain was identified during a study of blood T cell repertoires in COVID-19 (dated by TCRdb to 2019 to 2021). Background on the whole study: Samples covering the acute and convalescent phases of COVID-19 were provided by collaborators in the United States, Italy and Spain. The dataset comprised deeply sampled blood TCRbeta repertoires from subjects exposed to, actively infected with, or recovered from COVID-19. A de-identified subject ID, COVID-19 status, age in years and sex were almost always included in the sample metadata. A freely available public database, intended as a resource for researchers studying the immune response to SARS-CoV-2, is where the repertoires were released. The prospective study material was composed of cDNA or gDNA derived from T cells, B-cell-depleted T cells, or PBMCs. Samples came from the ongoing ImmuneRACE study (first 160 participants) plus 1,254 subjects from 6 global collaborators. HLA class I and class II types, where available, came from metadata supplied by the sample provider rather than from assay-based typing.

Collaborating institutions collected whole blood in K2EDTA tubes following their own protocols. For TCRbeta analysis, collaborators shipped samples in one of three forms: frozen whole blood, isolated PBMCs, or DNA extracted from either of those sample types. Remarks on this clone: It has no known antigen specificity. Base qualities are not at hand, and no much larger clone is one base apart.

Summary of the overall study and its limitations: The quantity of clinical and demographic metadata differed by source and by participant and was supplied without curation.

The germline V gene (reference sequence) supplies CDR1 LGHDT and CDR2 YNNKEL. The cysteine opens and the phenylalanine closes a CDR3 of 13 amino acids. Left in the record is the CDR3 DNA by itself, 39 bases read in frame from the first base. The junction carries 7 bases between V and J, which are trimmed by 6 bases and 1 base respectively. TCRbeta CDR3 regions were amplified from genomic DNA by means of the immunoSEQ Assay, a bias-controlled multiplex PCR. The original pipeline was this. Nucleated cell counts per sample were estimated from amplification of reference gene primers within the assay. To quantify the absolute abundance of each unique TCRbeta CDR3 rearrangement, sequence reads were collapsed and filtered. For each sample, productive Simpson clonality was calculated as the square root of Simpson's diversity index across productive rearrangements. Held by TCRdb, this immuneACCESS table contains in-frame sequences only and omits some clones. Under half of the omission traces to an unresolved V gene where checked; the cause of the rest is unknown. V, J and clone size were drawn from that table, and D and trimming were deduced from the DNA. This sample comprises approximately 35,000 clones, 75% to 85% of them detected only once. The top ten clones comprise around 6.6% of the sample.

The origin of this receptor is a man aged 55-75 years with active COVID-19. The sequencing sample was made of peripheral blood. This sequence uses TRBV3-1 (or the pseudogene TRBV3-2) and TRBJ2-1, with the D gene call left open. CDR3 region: CASRPSSYNEQFF. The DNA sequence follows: TGTGCCAGCAGACCTAGTTCCTACAATGAGCAGTTCTTC.